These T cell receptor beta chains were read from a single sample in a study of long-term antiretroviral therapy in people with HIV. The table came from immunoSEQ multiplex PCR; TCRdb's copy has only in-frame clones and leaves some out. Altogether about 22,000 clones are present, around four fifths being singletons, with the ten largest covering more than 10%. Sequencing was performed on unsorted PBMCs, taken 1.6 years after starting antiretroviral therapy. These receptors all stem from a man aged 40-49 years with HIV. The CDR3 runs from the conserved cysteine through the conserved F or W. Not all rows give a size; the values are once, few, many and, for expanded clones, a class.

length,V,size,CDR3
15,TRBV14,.,CASSRTGLRYNEQFF
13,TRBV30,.,CAWSDSLNTEAFF
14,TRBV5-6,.,CASSFLGVSYEQYF
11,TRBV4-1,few,CASSHTGGYTF
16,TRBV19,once,CASTSGAGHHGGELFF
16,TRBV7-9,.,CASSPQQGPMNTEAFF
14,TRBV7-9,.,CASSLTSGSNEQFF
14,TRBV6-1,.,CASRGPGARSPLHF
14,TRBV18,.,CASSQGLDTGELFF
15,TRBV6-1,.,CASSEAPLSSYEQYF
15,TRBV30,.,CAWSATSGGADTQYF
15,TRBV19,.,CASSMYGKSNQPQHF
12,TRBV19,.,CASSMRNTEAFF
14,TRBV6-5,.,CASSYRGENTEAFF
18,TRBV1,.,CTSSQDARPLLIYNEQFF
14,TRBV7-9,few,CASSNRDGTYEQYF
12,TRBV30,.,CAWSVGAAELFF
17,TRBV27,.,CASSLRGDRVRDYGYTF
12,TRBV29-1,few,CSVDWTGRGYTF
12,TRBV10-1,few,CASSDPGNEQYF
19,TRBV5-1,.,CASSLASLDRPNFSYEQYF
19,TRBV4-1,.,CASSQEAGLAGGSTDTQYF
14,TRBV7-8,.,CASSLGHVDSPLHF
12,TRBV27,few,CASGGINQPQHF
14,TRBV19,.,CASSKSGMNTEAFF
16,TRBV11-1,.,CASSVSIPATNEKLFF
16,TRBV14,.,CASSQDFGTGTYGYTF
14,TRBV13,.,CASSSLRLDNEQFF
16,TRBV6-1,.,CASSEARQGANYGYTF
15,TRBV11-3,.,CASTKTADPRNEQFF
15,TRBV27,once,CASSKWSEAYNEQFF
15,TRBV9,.,CASSLSGAGTDTQYF
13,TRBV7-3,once,CASSLDRGTEAFF
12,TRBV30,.,CAWSPANEKLFF